The present T cell receptor (beta chain) was sequenced within a study of Ad26.COV2.S vaccination and SARS-CoV-2 variants. Trimming removed 5 bases at V and 7 bases at J, with 15 bases between. Germline values: CDR1 SNHLY, CDR2 FYNNEI. This CDR3 is built from 14 residues. Remarks on this clone: The antigen remains undetermined.

Regarding the study as a whole: Vaccine and placebo recipients had comparable breadth of non-spike TCRs. TCR breadth and depth estimates may have understated total T cell responses.

The data were produced by immunoSEQ multiplex PCR, yet TCRdb's version contains in-frame clones alone and is incomplete. The sample has roughly 100,000 clones, around three quarters seen once. This receptor was obtained from a human donor who had recovered from COVID-19. The material was peripheral blood, obtained after recovery from COVID-19. V gene TRBV2 combines with J gene TRBJ1-5, with a tentative D call TRBD1 (6 bases). The CDR3 DNA sequence: TGTGCCAGCAGTCCCGGGACAAGATCGCAGCCCCAGCATTTT. Encoded protein: CASSPGTRSQPQHF.